The source of this TCR beta chain is a study of shared clonotypes between healthy human individuals. Of note for this clone: A junction boundary mismatches the germline segment, possibly from a read error. Different DNA sequences within this sample yield the same CDR3.

Per germline, CDR1 MNHNS and CDR2 SASEGT. The CDR3 covers 13 residues. Generated by immunoSEQ multiplex PCR, the TCRdb table keeps only in-frame clones and is missing some. Of 150,000 to 200,000 clones in the sample, 66% were seen once. The sequence was collected from a man between 25 and 39 years old in good health. Sequencing was done on a sample of memory CD4+ T cells sorted from blood. The subset here: CD45RA-negative fraction. This rearrangement joins TRBV6-1 to TRBJ2-1; D is undetermined. CDR3 protein: CATTLSSYNEQFF. The CDR3 DNA follows: TGCGCCACGACACTGAGCTCCTACAATGAGCAGTTCTTC.